This TCR beta chain was sequenced for a study of blood T cells in healthy people across ages. V dropped 8 bases and J dropped 4 bases, with 14 bases sitting between them. There are 13 residues in the CDR3. Germline-derived CDR1 and CDR2 are LNHNV and YYDKDF (reference sequence). PCR was performed a second time for about 7 to 12 cycles using a sample-barcoded 5' primer and a J-beta primer mix. MiXCR, run by TCRdb on the 5' RACE reads, gives a single entry per CDR3 protein. The repertoire holds around 970,000 distinct CDR3 sequences, just over 50% seen once, with about a fifth in the top ten. This chain links TRBV15 with TRBJ2-5; unclear D gene. The source is a woman between 55 and 75 years old in good health. Sequencing was performed on blood. The CDR3 nucleotides are TGTGCCACCCGTCCAGGATTTCTAGAGACCCAGTACTTC. The encoded protein is CATRPGFLETQYF.